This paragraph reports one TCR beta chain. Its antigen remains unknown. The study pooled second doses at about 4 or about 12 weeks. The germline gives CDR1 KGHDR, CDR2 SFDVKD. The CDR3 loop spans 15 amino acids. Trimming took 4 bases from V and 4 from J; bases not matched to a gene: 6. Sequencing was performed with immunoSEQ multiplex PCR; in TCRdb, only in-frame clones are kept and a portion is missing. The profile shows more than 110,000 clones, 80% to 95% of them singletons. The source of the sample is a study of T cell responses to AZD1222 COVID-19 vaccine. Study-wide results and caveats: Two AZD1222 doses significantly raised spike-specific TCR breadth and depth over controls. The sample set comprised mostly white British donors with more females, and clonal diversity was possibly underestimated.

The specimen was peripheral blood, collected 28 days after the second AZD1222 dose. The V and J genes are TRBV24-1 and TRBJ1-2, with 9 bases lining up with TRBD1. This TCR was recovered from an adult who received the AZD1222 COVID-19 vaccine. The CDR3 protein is CATSEGGQGGYGYTF. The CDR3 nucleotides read TGTGCCACCAGTGAGGGGGGACAGGGAGGCTATGGCTACACCTTC.